This T cell receptor (beta chain) originates from a study of cytomegalovirus exposure and HLA in healthy donors. The CDR3 is 15 amino acids. CDR1 and CDR2 (germline): MNHNS, SASEGT. J was trimmed by 2 bases and V by 5 bases; bases with no gene match: 5. The PCR was carried out with 60 Vbeta primers and 13 Jbeta primers. The protocol was immunoSEQ multiplex PCR, while the TCRdb copy is restricted to in-frame clones and leaves out a portion. The table has about 150,000 clones, roughly four fifths seen once. This chain uses TRBV6-1 with TRBJ1-3; 8 nucleotides agree with TRBD1. This receptor was taken from a man younger than 40 in good health and CMV-seronegative. Input material: PBMCs. For the CDR3, the DNA is TGTGCCAGCAGTAGAGACAGGGGTACTGGAAACACCATATATTTT. Its translation: CASSRDRGTGNTIYF.